This passage covers 5 T cell receptor beta chains from one sample sequenced in a study of cytomegalovirus exposure and HLA in healthy donors. Amplification used 60 Vbeta primers and 13 Jbeta primers. Assay: immunoSEQ multiplex PCR; the TCRdb copy retains only in-frame clones and omits some. The table records approximately 130,000 clones, around four fifths of them present only once. Sequencing used PBMCs. The receptors come from a man aged 40-50 years in good health and CMV-seronegative.

Only one count was recorded for this clone. The chain links TRBV18 to TRBJ1-4, with a tentative D call TRBD1 (6 bases). In germline, CDR1 is KGHSH, CDR2 LQKENI. Deletions cut 5 bases from V and 11 bases from J, with 15 bases between. This CDR3 comprises 13 residues. The CDR3 protein is CASSSYREGKLFF. The DNA of the CDR3 is TGTGCCAGCTCATCGTACAGGGAGGGGAAACTGTTTTTT.

This chain connects TRBV28 to TRBJ1-3; 7 nucleotides match TRBD1. Germline CDR1 MDHEN, CDR2 SYDVKM. The CDR3 contains 12 residues. Trimming at V came to 6 bases and at J to 6 bases, leaving 2 bases not matched to a gene. The CDR3 bases are TGTGCCAGCAGACAGGGGAAAAACACCATATATTTT. Its translation: CASRQGKNTIYF.

The gene calls are TRBV6-5 and TRBJ1-1; 8 bases map to TRBD1. This CDR3 contains 16 residues. V shed 4 bases and J 1 base; nucleotides not matched to a gene: 8. The germline V gene has CDR1 MNHEY and CDR2 SVGAGI. CDR3 in amino acids: CASSSLPGQENTEAFF. The CDR3 nucleotides are TGTGCCAGCAGTTCACTACCGGGACAGGAGAACACTGAAGCTTTCTTT.

This chain connects TRBV10-2 to TRBJ2-1; 10 bases fit TRBD2. V lost 1 base, J lost 3 bases, and 3 bases stayed unmatched. The CDR3 spans 16 residues. Germline V lookup: CDR1 WSHSY, CDR2 SAAADI. In DNA, the CDR3 is TGCGCCAGCAGTGAGTATAGCGGGAGGTACTACAATGAGCAGTTCTTC. As protein: CASSEYSGRYYNEQFF.

CDR3 nucleotides: TGTGCCAGCAATGACAGGGATTACGGGGAGCTGTTTTTT. Translating it yields CASNDRDYGELFF. V usage is TRBV9 and J usage is TRBJ2-2, with 7 positions matching TRBD1. Germline trimming cut 6 bases from V and 7 bases from J; bases unmatched to any gene: 6. This CDR3 contains 13 residues. In germline, CDR1 is SGDLS, CDR2 YYNGEE.